A single sample gave rise to the 18 T cell receptor beta chains below, sequenced in a study of PD-L1 blockade in urothelial cancer. TCRdb keeps only in-frame clones here, not all; method: immunoSEQ multiplex PCR. The data show about 43,000 clones, approximately 90% seen once. The sequencing here drew on PBMCs, taken around atezolizumab (anti-PD-L1) treatment. These TCRs come from a woman in her fifties or sixties with urothelial cancer.

This chain connects TRBV6-1 to TRBJ2-7; 10 bases fit TRBD2. The germline V gene has CDR1 MNHNS and CDR2 SASEGT. With V trimmed by 1 base and J by 7 bases, 7 bases remained unmatched. The CDR3 has 15 amino acids. In DNA, the CDR3 is TGTGCCAGCAGTGAAGGGCTAGCGGGAGAGGAGGAGCAGTACTTC. Its translation: CASSEGLAGEEEQYF.

The chain is built from TRBV5-4 and TRBJ1-6, with a weak D call TRBD1 (5 bases). This CDR3 spans 15 amino acids. CDR1 and CDR2 (germline): SGHNT, YYREEE (reference sequence). V lost 4 bases to trimming and J lost 3 bases, with 11 bases between them. The CDR3 loop reads CASSGQGGYNSPLHF. CDR3 in DNA: TGTGCCAGCAGCGGGCAGGGCGGCTATAATTCACCCCTCCACTTT.

The rearrangement links TRBV19 to TRBJ1-5; TRBD1 agrees at 10 bases. Per the germline V gene, CDR1 is LNHDA and CDR2 is SQIVND (reference sequence). The CDR3 length is 15 residues. The trim removed 5 bases at V and 6 bases at J, leaving 7 bases unmatched. The chain's CDR3 is CASSRQGAFGQPQHF. The CDR3 bases are TGTGCCAGTAGTCGACAGGGGGCTTTTGGTCAGCCCCAGCATTTT.

This clone was counted a single time. This chain uses TRBV7-9 with TRBJ2-5; 9 nucleotides match TRBD1. CDR1 and CDR2 from the germline V gene are SEHNR and FQNEAQ (reference sequence). This CDR3 spans 16 amino acids. Trimming took 4 bases from V and 1 from J; bases not matched to a gene: 7. The DNA for the CDR3 is TGTGCCAGCAGCTCTCATAGGACAGGGGCCCAAGAGACCCAGTACTTC. Encoded protein: CASSSHRTGAQETQYF.

In this sample, this clone turned up once. The gene calls are TRBV5-1 and TRBJ1-3; unclear D gene. The germline V gene has CDR1 SGHRS and CDR2 YFSETQ. The V end lost 1 base, the J end lost 0 bases, and 11 bases lay between the germline ends. The CDR3 runs 16 residues. CDR3 nucleotide sequence: TGCGCCAGCAGCTTGATGGGCAGTTTCTCTGGAAACACCATATATTTT. This codes for CASSLMGSFSGNTIYF. The complete variable domain, with remaining parts taken from reference TRBV5-1 and TRBJ1-3, reads KAGVTQTPRYLIKTRGQQVTLSCSPISGHRSVSWYQQTPGQGLQFLFEYFSETQRNKGNFPGRFSGRQFSNSRSEMNVSTLELGDSALYLCASSLMGSFSGNTIYFGEGSWLTVV.

The chain couples TRBV27 to TRBJ2-7; no clear D. The germline V gene has CDR1 MNHEY and CDR2 SMNVEV (reference sequence). V was pared by 1 base and J by 2 bases, with 12 bases between. This CDR3 has 15 amino acids. CDR3 in DNA: TGTGCCAGCAGTTTATTAGGCCGAACAGCCTACGAGCAGTACTTC. Translated, it gives CASSLLGRTAYEQYF.

The V call is TRBV5-5, the J call TRBJ1-1; unclear D gene. The CDR3 runs 13 residues. Germline V lookup: CDR1 SGHKS, CDR2 YYEKEE (reference sequence). V lost 2 bases and J 4 bases, leaving 9 bases between the germline ends. CDR3 amino acids: CASSFRYSTEAFF. CDR3 sequence (DNA): TGTGCCAGCAGCTTCAGGTATTCCACTGAAGCTTTCTTT.

This clone has just one count. The gene calls are TRBV25-1 and TRBJ2-5; 8 bases agree with TRBD1. The V gene end was trimmed by 5 bases and the J gene end by 3 bases; junction bases not matched to a gene: 14. Germline V CDR1 and CDR2: MGHDK, SYGVNS. The CDR3 length is 17 residues. In nucleotides, the CDR3 is TGTGCCAGCAGTAAATCCTCAGGGGGCTTGCACAAAGAGACCCAGTACTTC. It encodes CASSKSSGGLHKETQYF.

The genes are TRBV4-3 and TRBJ2-7, with 7 bases identical to TRBD2. J gave up 0 bases and V 0 bases, and 11 bases lay outside the gene matches. Germline V gives CDR1 LGHNA, CDR2 YSLEER. The CDR3 has 18 residues. The DNA for the CDR3 is TGCGCCAGCAGCCAAGATGGCGTCTCCGGGACTACCTCCTACGAGCAGTACTTC. As protein: CASSQDGVSGTTSYEQYF.

The chain links TRBV10-3 to TRBJ2-5; D is ambiguous. The germline V gene encodes CDR1 ENHRY and CDR2 SYGVKD. V was pared by 8 bases and J by 0 bases, with 10 bases between. The CDR3 totals 13 residues. The CDR3 is CAIRPVYQETQYF. Written as DNA, the CDR3 is TGTGCCATCCGCCCGGTGTACCAAGAGACCCAGTACTTC.

This chain connects TRBV11-2 to TRBJ2-1; a weak D match, TRBD2 (5 bases). The V gene's germline CDR1 is SGHAT and CDR2 FQNNGV. V was shortened by 3 bases and J by 10 bases, with 10 bases between the two germline ends. The CDR3 has 12 residues. The CDR3 loop reads CASSFMEDEQFF. The CDR3 bases are TGTGCCAGCAGCTTTATGGAGGACGAGCAGTTCTTC.

This clone was observed a handful of times. V usage is TRBV19 and J usage is TRBJ1-2; TRBD1 aligns across 9 bases. Germline V CDR1 and CDR2: LNHDA, SQIVND (reference sequence). The CDR3 is made up of 14 amino acids. The J segment lost 3 bases and the V segment lost 3 bases, leaving 2 bases of the junction unmatched. The CDR3 reads CASSIGTGHYGYTF. CDR3 sequence (DNA): TGTGCCAGTAGTATTGGGACAGGGCACTATGGCTACACCTTC. Full variable domain (remainder filled in from reference TRBV19 and TRBJ1-2): DGGITQSPKYLFRKEGQNVTLSCEQNLNHDAMYWYRQDPGQGLRLIYYSQIVNDFQKGDIAEGYSVSREKKESFPLTVTSAQKNPTAFYLCASSIGTGHYGYTFGSGTRLTVV.

This chain joins TRBV29-1 and TRBJ2-6; 8 nucleotides agree with TRBD1. The V and J ends lost 3 bases and 3 bases, in that order; junction bases with no gene match: 7. The CDR3 is made up of 16 amino acids. From germline, CDR1 is SQVTM and CDR2 ANQGSEA. Here the CDR3 reads CSVEGRGLDGANVLTF. CDR3 coding DNA: TGCAGCGTTGAGGGCAGGGGGCTTGATGGGGCCAACGTCCTGACTTTC.

The rearrangement links TRBV7-8 to TRBJ2-7; 9 nucleotides align to TRBD1. Germline V gene sequence: CDR1 SGHVS, CDR2 FQNEAQ. CDR3 size: 17 residues. The ends lost 6 bases at V and 3 bases at J; junction bases unmatched: 15. CDR3 sequence (DNA): TGTGCCAGCAGACCCCGGGACAGGGAGTACGTTAACTACGAGCAGTACTTC. Protein sequence: CASRPRDREYVNYEQYF.

CDR3 residues: CASSRTTPGTTSTDTQYF. The CDR3 DNA reads as TGCGCCAGCAGCCGGACTACCCCCGGGACTACGAGCACAGATACGCAGTATTTT. This chain uses TRBV4-3 with TRBJ2-3, with 7 bases matching TRBD2. V shed 4 bases and J 0 bases; nucleotides not matched to a gene: 13. CDR1 is LGHNA, CDR2 YSLEER, per germline. The CDR3 is 18 residues long.

The rearrangement links TRBV18 to TRBJ1-3, with D unresolved. The V end lost 2 bases, the J end lost 0 bases, and 14 bases lay between the germline ends. Per germline, CDR1 KGHSH and CDR2 LQKENI. The CDR3 contains 17 residues. CDR3 protein: CASSPKRPQTSGNTIYF. CDR3 coding DNA: TGTGCCAGCTCACCAAAGCGACCGCAGACCTCTGGAAACACCATATATTTT.

On this clone: Distinct nucleotide sequences in the sample also encode this CDR3. The genes are TRBV4-3 and TRBJ2-7, with D hard to call. V was cut by 1 base and J by 3 bases, with 7 bases left in between. Germline assignment: CDR1 LGHNA and CDR2 YSLEER. This CDR3 comprises 13 residues. CDR3 protein: CASSQAVYYEQYF. The CDR3 DNA is TGCGCCAGCAGCCAAGCGGTATACTACGAGCAGTACTTC.

This chain joins TRBV5-1 and TRBJ2-7, with 7 bases identical to TRBD2. The CDR3 extends over 15 amino acids. Germline CDR1 and CDR2: SGHRS and YFSETQ. Trimming at V came to 1 base and at J to 2 bases, leaving 6 bases not matched to a gene. In DNA form, the CDR3 reads TGCGCCAGCAGCTTGTTATCGGGGGGAGCCTACGAGCAGTACTTC. Its translation: CASSLLSGGAYEQYF.